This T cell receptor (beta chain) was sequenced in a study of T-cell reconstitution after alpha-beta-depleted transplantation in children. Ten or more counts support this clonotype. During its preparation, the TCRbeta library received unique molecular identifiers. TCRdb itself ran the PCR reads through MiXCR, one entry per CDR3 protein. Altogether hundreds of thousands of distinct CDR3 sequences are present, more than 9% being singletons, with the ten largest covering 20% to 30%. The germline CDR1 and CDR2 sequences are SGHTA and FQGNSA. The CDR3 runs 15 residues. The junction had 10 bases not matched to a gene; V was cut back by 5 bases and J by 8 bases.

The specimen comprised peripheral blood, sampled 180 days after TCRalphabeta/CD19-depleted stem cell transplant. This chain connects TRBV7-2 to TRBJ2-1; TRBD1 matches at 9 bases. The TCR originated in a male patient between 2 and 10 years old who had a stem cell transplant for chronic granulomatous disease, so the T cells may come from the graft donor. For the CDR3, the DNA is TGTGCCAGCAGCGGCCGGGACAGGGTAGTTGATGAGCAGTTCTTC. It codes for CASSGRDRVVDEQFF.